The rows below give T cell receptor beta chains drawn from one sample of a study of T cells after yellow fever vaccination. Via MiXCR, TCRdb re-called the 5' RACE reads, giving one row per CDR3 protein. The sample includes around 400,000 distinct CDR3 sequences, 11% seen only once; the top ten take more than 15%. The starting material was PBMCs, obtained on the day of the first yellow fever vaccination. These receptors all come from a man aged 18 to 30 who received the YFV17D yellow fever vaccine. Each CDR3 is given with its conserved first and last residue. D genes are given only for firm matches. Clone size is shown for a subset of rows, as once, few, many or a class of expanded clone.

D: NA; J: TRBJ2-5; V: TRBV4-3; size: NA; DNA: TGCGCCAGCAGCCAAACCGGACAGGGAGGGTTAAAGACCCAGTACTTC; CDR3: CASSQTGQGGLKTQYF
D: TRBD1; J: TRBJ1-4; V: TRBV5-5; size: few; DNA: TGTGCCAGCAGCGGGACGACAGGGTGGAATGAAAAACTGTTTTTT; CDR3: CASSGTTGWNEKLFF
D: TRBD1; J: TRBJ2-5; V: TRBV20-1; size: few; DNA: TGCAGTGCTACGGGGACAGGGAGAGAGACCCAGTACTTC; CDR3: CSATGTGRETQYF
D: TRBD1; J: TRBJ2-3; V: TRBV2; size: NA; DNA: TGTGCCAGCAACCGACAGGGGATGGGCACAGATACGCAGTATTTT; CDR3: CASNRQGMGTDTQYF
D: NA; J: TRBJ1-6; V: TRBV4-2; size: few; DNA: TGTGCCAGCAGCCCCGATATCCAGGGGCGTAATTCACCCCTCCACTTT; CDR3: CASSPDIQGRNSPLHF
D: TRBD1; J: TRBJ1-2; V: TRBV6-5; size: few; DNA: TGTGCCAGCAGTTACGAGGGACAGGGACTCCTTGGCTACACCTTC; CDR3: CASSYEGQGLLGYTF
D: NA; J: TRBJ2-2; V: TRBV27; size: NA; DNA: TGTGCCAGCAGTTTATTGGCAGGGCTGAACACCGGGGAGCTGTTTTTT; CDR3: CASSLLAGLNTGELFF
D: NA; J: TRBJ1-1; V: TRBV7-2; size: NA; DNA: TGTGCCAGCAGCTTACAGATGAACACTGAAGCTTTCTTT; CDR3: CASSLQMNTEAFF
D: TRBD2; J: TRBJ2-5; V: TRBV12-3/TRBV12-4; size: NA; DNA: TGTGCCAGCAGTTTACTAGCGGGGGGGGGAGAGACCCAGTACTTC; CDR3: CASSLLAGGGETQYF
D: TRBD2; J: TRBJ2-5; V: TRBV4-2; size: few; DNA: TGTGCCAGCAGCCAAGATTGGCGGGGGGGCCCCCAAGAGACCCAGTACTTC; CDR3: CASSQDWRGGPQETQYF
D: NA; J: TRBJ1-5; V: TRBV20-1; size: few; DNA: TGCAGTGCTAGATCCAATCAGCCCCAGCATTTT; CDR3: CSARSNQPQHF
D: TRBD2; J: TRBJ2-5; V: TRBV7-8; size: NA; DNA: TGTGCCAGCCGCGAGCGGGGGATCCAAGAGACCCAGTACTTC; CDR3: CASRERGIQETQYF
D: NA; J: TRBJ2-5; V: TRBV14; size: many; DNA: TGTGCCAGCAGCCAAAGAGCAGGGGCGGAGACCCAGTACTTC; CDR3: CASSQRAGAETQYF
D: TRBD2; J: TRBJ2-3; V: TRBV13; size: NA; DNA: TGTGCCAGCAGCGTCCCGACTAGCGGGGGGCATAGAGATACGCAGTATTTT; CDR3: CASSVPTSGGHRDTQYF
D: NA; J: TRBJ2-5; V: TRBV12-3/TRBV12-4; size: few; DNA: TGTGCCAGCAGCAAACTTTTCCCCCCTGGGACCCAGTACTTC; CDR3: CASSKLFPPGTQYF
D: NA; J: TRBJ2-7; V: TRBV20-1; size: NA; DNA: TGCAGTGCTTCTCTTTACGATGGACCCTCCTACGAGCAGTACTTC; CDR3: CSASLYDGPSYEQYF
D: NA; J: TRBJ2-6; V: TRBV5-1; size: few; DNA: TGCGCCAGCAGCTCACTTGTCTCTGGGGCCAACGTCCTGACTTTC; CDR3: CASSSLVSGANVLTF
D: NA; J: TRBJ2-5; V: TRBV20-1; size: NA; DNA: TGCAGTGCTAGAGCGGGGCAGGGAGAGACCCAGTACTTC; CDR3: CSARAGQGETQYF
D: NA; J: TRBJ2-7; V: TRBV5-1; size: many; DNA: TGCGCCAGCAGCTCCAACTACGAGCAGTACTTC; CDR3: CASSSNYEQYF
D: TRBD1; J: TRBJ2-7; V: TRBV12-3/TRBV12-4; size: few; DNA: TGTGCCAGCAGTCCCGGACAGGGGTCATATATGGGCTACGAGCAGTACTTC; CDR3: CASSPGQGSYMGYEQYF
D: NA; J: TRBJ2-7; V: TRBV7-9; size: few; DNA: TGTGCCAGCAGCTTAAGTAGCGCGGGGAAGCAGTACTTC; CDR3: CASSLSSAGKQYF
D: NA; J: TRBJ2-1; V: TRBV11-1; size: NA; DNA: TGTGCCAGCAGCTTAGGTCGCCCGGGCCTTAGCTCCTACAATGAGCAGTTCTTC; CDR3: CASSLGRPGLSSYNEQFF
D: NA; J: TRBJ1-1; V: TRBV4-2; size: few; DNA: TGTGCCAGCAGCCCGACAGGCATAAACACTGAAGCTTTCTTT; CDR3: CASSPTGINTEAFF
D: NA; J: TRBJ2-3; V: TRBV7-7; size: NA; DNA: TGTGCTAGCAGCTTAGGACCGATTTCCACAGATACGCAGTATTTT; CDR3: CASSLGPISTDTQYF
D: NA; J: TRBJ1-1; V: TRBV14; size: NA; DNA: TGTGCCAGCAGCCAAGCGGTCGGCGGACGGCCTGAAGCTTTCTTT; CDR3: CASSQAVGGRPEAFF
D: TRBD1; J: TRBJ2-5; V: TRBV7-9; size: many; DNA: TGTGCCAGCAGCTCGTTCGGGACAGGGGCGAGAGAGACCCAGTACTTC; CDR3: CASSSFGTGARETQYF
D: TRBD1; J: TRBJ2-1; V: TRBV4-3; size: few; DNA: TGCGCCAGCAGCTACTACCCCGGGACAGGGAGGGATGAGCAGTTCTTC; CDR3: CASSYYPGTGRDEQFF
D: NA; J: TRBJ2-7; V: TRBV5-1; size: few; DNA: TGCGCCAGCAGTTTTAAGGGTGACGAGCAGTACTTC; CDR3: CASSFKGDEQYF
D: NA; J: TRBJ1-5; V: TRBV27; size: NA; DNA: TGTGCCAGCTCCCCCAGGGACGGTTATCAGCCCCAGCATTTT; CDR3: CASSPRDGYQPQHF
D: NA; J: TRBJ1-2; V: TRBV6-2/TRBV6-3; size: few; DNA: TGTGCCAGCAGTTATTCCATATATGGCTACACCTTC; CDR3: CASSYSIYGYTF
D: TRBD2; J: TRBJ2-3; V: TRBV11-2; size: NA; DNA: TGTGCCAGCAGCTTCGAGACTAGCGGGGCCCCAGATACGCAGTATTTT; CDR3: CASSFETSGAPDTQYF
D: NA; J: TRBJ2-3; V: TRBV7-9; size: many; DNA: TGTGCCAGCAGCTTATCTGGGAGCACAGATACGCAGTATTTT; CDR3: CASSLSGSTDTQYF